Below, 5 T cell receptor beta chains from the same sample are listed, as sequenced in a study of vaccination and CD4 T cells after COVID-19. This sample's time point: late sampling 161 to 241 days after vaccination in a few convalescent patients. Indicated treatment: roughly 11-day PBMC culture with coronavirus spike peptide pools or control peptides (ViraFEST assay). These receptors lack a known antigen. An Oncomine TCR Beta short-read assay was used to sequence the DNA from cultured CD4+ T cells. TCRdb used MiXCR to reprocess the PCR reads, holding one entry per CDR3 protein. The sample includes about 20,000 distinct CDR3 sequences, less than 40% of them seen just once. The specimen comprised CD4+ T cells from blood, cultured in vitro, sampled about 7 months after SARS-CoV-2 vaccination. Every receptor here comes from a human donor who had recovered from COVID-19.

In its sample, this clonotype is medium-sized. The gene calls are TRBV20-1 and TRBJ2-3, with TRBD1 identical over 10 bases. The CDR3 spans 16 residues. The V gene's germline CDR1 is DFQATT and CDR2 SNEGSKA (reference sequence). With 4 bases clipped from V and 0 bases from J, the junction kept 7 bases outside the gene matches. CDR3 in amino acids: CSANRDRGLSTDTQYF. The CDR3 nucleotides read TGCAGTGCTAACCGCGACAGGGGGCTGAGCACAGATACGCAGTATTTT.

The CDR3 DNA reads as TGTGCCTGGAGGGGGCTAGCGGCCACAGATACGCAGTATTTT. Its translation: CAWRGLAATDTQYF. The chain couples TRBV30 to TRBJ2-3; 7 bases line up with TRBD2. Germline V gives CDR1 GTSNPN, CDR2 SVGIG (reference sequence). Germline trimming cut 3 bases from V and 2 bases from J; bases unmatched to any gene: 5. The CDR3 loop spans 14 amino acids.

The J gene is TRBJ2-1, the V gene TRBV10-3; 9 nucleotides align to TRBD1. J was trimmed by 8 bases and V by 9 bases; bases with no gene match: 5. The CDR3 spans 12 residues. CDR1 and CDR2 from the germline V gene are ENHRY and SYGVKD. The CDR3 nucleotides read TGTGCCATGGGGACAGGGATCCATGAGCAGTTCTTC. This translates into CAMGTGIHEQFF.

This chain links TRBV20-1 with TRBJ1-2; D remains unclear. Germline V CDR1 and CDR2: DFQATT, SNEGSKA (reference sequence). The CDR3 is 15 residues long. The ends were cut back, 3 bases at V and 2 bases at J, with 16 bases in the middle. For the CDR3, the DNA is TGCAGTGCTAGGAAGGGTCCGGGAAGCAACTATGGCTACACCTTC. It translates to CSARKGPGSNYGYTF.

The chain combines TRBV20-1 with TRBJ2-1, with unresolved D. Per the germline V gene, CDR1 is DFQATT and CDR2 is SNEGSKA (reference sequence). V lost 4 bases to trimming and J lost 5 bases, with 21 bases between them. This CDR3 is 16 amino acids long. CDR3 region: CSAMNLGWGTDNEQFF. In DNA form, the CDR3 reads TGCAGTGCTATGAATCTTGGATGGGGTACTGACAATGAGCAGTTCTTC.